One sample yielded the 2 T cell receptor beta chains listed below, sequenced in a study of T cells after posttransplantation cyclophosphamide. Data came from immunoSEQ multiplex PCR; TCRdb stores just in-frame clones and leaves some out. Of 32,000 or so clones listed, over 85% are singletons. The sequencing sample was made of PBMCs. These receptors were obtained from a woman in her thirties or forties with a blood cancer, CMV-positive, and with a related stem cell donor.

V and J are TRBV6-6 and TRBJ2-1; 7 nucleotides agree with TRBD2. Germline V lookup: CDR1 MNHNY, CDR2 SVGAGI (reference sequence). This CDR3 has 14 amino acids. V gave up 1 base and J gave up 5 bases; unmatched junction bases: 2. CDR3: CASSYLRENNEQFF. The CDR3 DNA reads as TGTGCCAGCAGTTACTTGCGGGAGAACAATGAGCAGTTCTTC.

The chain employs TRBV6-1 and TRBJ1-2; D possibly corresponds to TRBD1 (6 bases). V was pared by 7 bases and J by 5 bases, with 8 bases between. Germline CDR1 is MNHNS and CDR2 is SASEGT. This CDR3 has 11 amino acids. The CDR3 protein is CASNRDYGYTF. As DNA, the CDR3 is TGTGCCAGCAACAGGGATTATGGCTACACCTTC.